This TCR beta chain was recorded in a study of blood T cell repertoires in COVID-19. Study-level background: T cells, B-cell-depleted T cells, or PBMCs supplied cDNA or gDNA.

Trimming pared 0 bases from V and 7 bases from J, leaving 9 bases between. The germline V gene has CDR1 SGHTA and CDR2 FQGTGA. The CDR3 consists of 13 residues. Per the authors' pipeline: Amplifying reference gene primers gave estimates of nucleated cell counts. The table came from immunoSEQ multiplex PCR; TCRdb's copy has only in-frame clones and leaves some out. V and J calls and clone size are given by that table; D and trimming were obtained from the DNA. Of 200,000 to 250,000 clones in the sample, 70% to 90% were seen once. The TCR sequence derives from a woman aged 40 to 55 with acute COVID-19. The V and J genes are TRBV7-3 and TRBJ1-2, with D tentatively TRBD1 (5 bases). The source material was PBMCs or T cells enriched from blood (not recorded which). CDR3 protein: CASSLTQGGGYTF. CDR3 DNA: TGTGCCAGCAGCTTAACCCAGGGTGGTGGCTACACCTTC.